This T cell receptor (beta chain) was sequenced in a study of T cell responses to AZD1222 COVID-19 vaccine. Data came from immunoSEQ multiplex PCR; TCRdb stores just in-frame clones and leaves some out. The profile covers roughly 100,000 clones, with approximately 81% appearing a single time and over 15% taken by the ten largest. Per germline, CDR1 SGHTA and CDR2 FQGNSA. This CDR3 contains 14 residues. Trimming left V 5 bases short and J 0 bases short, with 8 bases between. The sequences come from peripheral blood, collected on day 0 of AZD1222 vaccination. The rearrangement links TRBV7-2 to TRBJ1-3; the D gene is possibly TRBD1 (5 bases). This clonotype was obtained from an adult in good health. CDR3 amino acids: CASSPGPSGNTIYF. For the CDR3, the DNA is TGTGCCAGCAGCCCAGGGCCCTCTGGAAACACCATATATTTT.